This T cell receptor (beta chain) was obtained from a study of control samples from healthy donors and cancer patients. The repertoire was sequenced with immunoSEQ multiplex PCR; TCRdb's copy has only in-frame clones and lacks some. The sample yields about 59,000 clones, around 90% seen once. V lost 0 bases, J lost 8 bases, and 6 bases stayed unmatched. CDR3 length: 15 residues. From germline, CDR1 is SNHLY and CDR2 FYNNEI. The sequenced sample consisted of PBMCs. The receptor was isolated from a man aged 40-50 years with colorectal cancer. V is TRBV2 and J is TRBJ2-1, with 8 bases that match TRBD1. In DNA, the CDR3 is TGTGCCAGCAGTGAAGCGCGGACAGGGTTTGATGAGCAGTTCTTC. Translated, it gives CASSEARTGFDEQFF.